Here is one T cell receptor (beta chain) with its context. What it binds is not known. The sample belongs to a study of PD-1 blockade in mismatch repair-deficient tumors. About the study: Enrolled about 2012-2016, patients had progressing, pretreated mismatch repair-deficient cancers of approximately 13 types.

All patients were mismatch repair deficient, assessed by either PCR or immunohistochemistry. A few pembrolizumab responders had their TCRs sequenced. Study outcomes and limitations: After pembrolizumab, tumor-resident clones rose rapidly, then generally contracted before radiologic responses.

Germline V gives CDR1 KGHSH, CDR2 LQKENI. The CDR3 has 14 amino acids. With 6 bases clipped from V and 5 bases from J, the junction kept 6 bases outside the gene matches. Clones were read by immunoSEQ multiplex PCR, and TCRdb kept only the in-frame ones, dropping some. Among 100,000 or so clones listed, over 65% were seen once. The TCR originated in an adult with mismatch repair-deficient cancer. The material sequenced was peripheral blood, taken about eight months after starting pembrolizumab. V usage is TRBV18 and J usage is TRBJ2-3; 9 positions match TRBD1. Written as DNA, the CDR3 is TGTGCCAGCTCGCCCACAGGGGGCGAAGATACGCAGTATTTT. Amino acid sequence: CASSPTGGEDTQYF.